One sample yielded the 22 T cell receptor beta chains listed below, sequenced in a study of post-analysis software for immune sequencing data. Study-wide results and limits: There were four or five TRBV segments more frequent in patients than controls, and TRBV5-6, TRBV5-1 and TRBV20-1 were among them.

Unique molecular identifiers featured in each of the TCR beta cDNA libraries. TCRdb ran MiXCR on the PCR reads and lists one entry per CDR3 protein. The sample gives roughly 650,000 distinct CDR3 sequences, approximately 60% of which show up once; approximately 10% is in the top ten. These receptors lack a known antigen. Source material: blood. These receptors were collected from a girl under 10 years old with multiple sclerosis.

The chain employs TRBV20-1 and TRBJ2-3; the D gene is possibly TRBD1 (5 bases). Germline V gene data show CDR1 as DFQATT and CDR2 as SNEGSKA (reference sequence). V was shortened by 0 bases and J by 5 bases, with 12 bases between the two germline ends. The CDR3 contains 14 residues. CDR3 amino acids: CSARDSNRQDTQYF. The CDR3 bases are TGCAGTGCTAGAGATAGCAACAGGCAAGATACGCAGTATTTT.

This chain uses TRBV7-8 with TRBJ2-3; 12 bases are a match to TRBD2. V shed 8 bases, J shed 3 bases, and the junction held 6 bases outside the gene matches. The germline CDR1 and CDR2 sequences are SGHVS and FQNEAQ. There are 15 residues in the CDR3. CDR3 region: CASSTSGSSTDTQYF. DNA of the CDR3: TGTGCCAGCTCGACTAGCGGGAGTAGTACAGATACGCAGTATTTT. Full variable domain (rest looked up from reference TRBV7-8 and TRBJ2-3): GAGVSQSPRYKVAKRGQDVALRCDPISGHVSLFWYQQALGQGPEFLTYFQNEAQLDKSGLPSDRFFAERPEGSVSTLKIQRTQQEDSAVYLCASSTSGSSTDTQYFGPGTRLTVL.

The CDR3 nucleotides are TGTGCCAGCAGTTCCGGGGTTTTGCAGTATTTT. This encodes CASSSGVLQYF. The V call is TRBV6-6, the J call TRBJ2-3, with TRBD2 as a possible D gene (5 bases). This CDR3 is built from 11 residues. Per the germline V gene, CDR1 is MNHNY and CDR2 is SVGAGI (reference sequence). The V end was cut by 4 bases, the J end by 11 bases, with 10 bases between.

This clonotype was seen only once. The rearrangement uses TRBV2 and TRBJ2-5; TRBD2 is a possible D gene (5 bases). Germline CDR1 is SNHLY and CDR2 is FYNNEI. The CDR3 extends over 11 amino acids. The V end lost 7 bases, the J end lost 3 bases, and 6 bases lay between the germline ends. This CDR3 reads CASKLEETQYF. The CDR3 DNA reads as TGTGCCAGCAAACTAGAAGAGACCCAGTACTTC. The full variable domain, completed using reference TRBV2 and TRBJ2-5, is EPEVTQTPSHQVTQMGQEVILRCVPISNHLYFYWYRQILGQKVEFLVSFYNNEISEKSEIFDDQFSVERPDGSNFTLKIRSTKLEDSAMYFCASKLEETQYFGPGTRLLVL.

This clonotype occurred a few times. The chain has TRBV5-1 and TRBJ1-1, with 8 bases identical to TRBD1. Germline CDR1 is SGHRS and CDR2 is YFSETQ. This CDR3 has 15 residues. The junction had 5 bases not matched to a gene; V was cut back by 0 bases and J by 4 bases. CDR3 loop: CASSLGYTGGTEAFF. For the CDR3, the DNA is TGCGCCAGCAGCTTGGGGTATACAGGGGGCACTGAAGCTTTCTTT.

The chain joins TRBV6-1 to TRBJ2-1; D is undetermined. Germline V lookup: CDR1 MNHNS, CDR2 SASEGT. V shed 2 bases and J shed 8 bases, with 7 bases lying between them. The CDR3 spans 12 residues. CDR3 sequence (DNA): TGTGCCAGCAGTGAACGAAGAGATGAGCAGTTCTTC. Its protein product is CASSERRDEQFF.

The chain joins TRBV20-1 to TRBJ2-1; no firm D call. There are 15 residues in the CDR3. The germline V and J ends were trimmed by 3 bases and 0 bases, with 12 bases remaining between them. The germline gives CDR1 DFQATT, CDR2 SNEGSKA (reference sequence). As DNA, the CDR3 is TGCAGTGCTAGCCGCGATACCAGCTCCTACAATGAGCAGTTCTTC. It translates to CSASRDTSSYNEQFF.

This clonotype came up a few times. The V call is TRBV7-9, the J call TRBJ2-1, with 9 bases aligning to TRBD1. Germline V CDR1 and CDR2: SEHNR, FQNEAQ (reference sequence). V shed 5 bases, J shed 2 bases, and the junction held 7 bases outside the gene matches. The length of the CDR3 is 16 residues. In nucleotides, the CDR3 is TGTGCCAGCAGCGCCAAGACAGGGGGACCCTACAATGAGCAGTTCTTC. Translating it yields CASSAKTGGPYNEQFF.

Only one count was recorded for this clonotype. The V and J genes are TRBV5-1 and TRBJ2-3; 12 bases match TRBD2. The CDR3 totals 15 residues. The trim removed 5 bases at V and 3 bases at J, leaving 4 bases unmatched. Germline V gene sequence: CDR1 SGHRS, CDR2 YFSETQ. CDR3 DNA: TGCGCCAGCAGGATTGGGACTAGCGGGACAGATACGCAGTATTTT. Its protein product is CASRIGTSGTDTQYF.

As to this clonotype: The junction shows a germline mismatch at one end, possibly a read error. The CDR3 spells CASSEAGGSSGYAF. The CDR3 nucleotides are TGTGCCAGCAGTGAAGCAGGGGGTAGTAGTGGCTACGCCTTC. V usage is TRBV25-1 and J usage is TRBJ1-2, with 7 positions matching TRBD1. Germline V gene lookup returns CDR1 MGHDK and CDR2 SYGVNS. This CDR3 contains 14 residues.

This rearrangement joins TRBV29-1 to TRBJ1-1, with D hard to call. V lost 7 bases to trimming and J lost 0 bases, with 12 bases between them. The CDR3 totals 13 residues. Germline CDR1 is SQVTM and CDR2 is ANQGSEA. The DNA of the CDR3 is TGCAGCGCAGACACCCCCATGAACACTGAAGCTTTCTTT. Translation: CSADTPMNTEAFF. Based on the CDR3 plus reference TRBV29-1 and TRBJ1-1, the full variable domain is SAVISQKPSRDICQRGTSLTIQCQVDSQVTMMFWYRQQPGQSLTLIATANQGSEATYESGFVIDKFPISRPNLTFSTLTVSNMSPEDSSIYLCSADTPMNTEAFFGQGTRLTVV.

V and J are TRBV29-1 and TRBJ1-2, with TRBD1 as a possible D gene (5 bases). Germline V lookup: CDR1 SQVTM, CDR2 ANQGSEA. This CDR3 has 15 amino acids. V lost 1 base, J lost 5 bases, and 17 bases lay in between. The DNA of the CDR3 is TGCAGCGTTGAAGGGGAGGCCTCGGGGGTATATGGCTACACCTTC. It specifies CSVEGEASGVYGYTF.

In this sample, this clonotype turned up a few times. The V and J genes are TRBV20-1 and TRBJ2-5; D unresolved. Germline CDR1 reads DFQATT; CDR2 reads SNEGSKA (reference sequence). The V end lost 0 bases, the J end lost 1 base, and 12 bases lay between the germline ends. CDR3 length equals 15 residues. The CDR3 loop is CSARDIQNIQETQYF. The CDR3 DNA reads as TGCAGTGCTAGAGATATACAGAACATCCAAGAGACCCAGTACTTC.

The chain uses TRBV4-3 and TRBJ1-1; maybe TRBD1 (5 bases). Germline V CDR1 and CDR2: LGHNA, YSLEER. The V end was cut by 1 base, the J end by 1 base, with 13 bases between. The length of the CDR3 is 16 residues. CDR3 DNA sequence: TGCGCCAGCAGCCAAGTTCTAGTGGGGACGAACACTGAAGCTTTCTTT. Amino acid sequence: CASSQVLVGTNTEAFF.

The CDR3 region is CASSSPERGDLQETQYF. Written as DNA, the CDR3 is TGTGCCAGCAGCTCCCCGGAGCGGGGGGACCTCCAAGAGACCCAGTACTTC. This rearrangement joins TRBV7-9 to TRBJ2-5, with 9 positions matching TRBD2. Germline V gene lookup returns CDR1 SEHNR and CDR2 FQNEAQ (reference sequence). Trimming cost V 4 bases and J 1 base; bases outside gene matches: 10. CDR3 size: 17 residues.

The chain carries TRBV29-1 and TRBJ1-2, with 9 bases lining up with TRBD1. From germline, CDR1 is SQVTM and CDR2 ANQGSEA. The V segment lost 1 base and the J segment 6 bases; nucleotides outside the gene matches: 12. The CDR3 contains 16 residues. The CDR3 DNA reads TGCAGCGTTGAAGCCCCCGGACAGGGGTCGAGGGATGGCTACACCTTC. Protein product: CSVEAPGQGSRDGYTF.

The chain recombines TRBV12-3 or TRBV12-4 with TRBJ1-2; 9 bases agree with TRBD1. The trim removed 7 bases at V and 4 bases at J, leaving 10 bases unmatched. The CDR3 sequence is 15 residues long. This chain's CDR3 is CASTHGTGFAYGYTF. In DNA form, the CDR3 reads TGTGCCAGCACTCACGGGACAGGGTTTGCCTATGGCTACACCTTC.

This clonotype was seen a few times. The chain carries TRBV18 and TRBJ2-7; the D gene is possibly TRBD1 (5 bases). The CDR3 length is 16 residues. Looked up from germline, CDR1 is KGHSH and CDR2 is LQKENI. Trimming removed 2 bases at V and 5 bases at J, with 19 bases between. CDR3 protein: CASSPVRGSVVHEQYF. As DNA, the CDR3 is TGTGCCAGCTCACCAGTAAGGGGCTCCGTCGTCCACGAGCAGTACTTC.

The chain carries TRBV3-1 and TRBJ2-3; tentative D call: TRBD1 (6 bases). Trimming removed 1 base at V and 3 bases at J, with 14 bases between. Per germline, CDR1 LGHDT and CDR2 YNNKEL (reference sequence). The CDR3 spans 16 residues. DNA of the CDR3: TGTGCCAGCAGCCAAGTTCCAGGGGACGGGACAGATACGCAGTATTTT. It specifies CASSQVPGDGTDTQYF.

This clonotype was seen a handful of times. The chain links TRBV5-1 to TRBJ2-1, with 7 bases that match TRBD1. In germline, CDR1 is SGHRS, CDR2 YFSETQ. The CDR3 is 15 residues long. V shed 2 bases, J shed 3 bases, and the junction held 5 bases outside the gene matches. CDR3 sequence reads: CASSLGTVVYNEQFF. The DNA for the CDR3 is TGCGCCAGCAGCTTAGGGACAGTGGTCTACAATGAGCAGTTCTTC.

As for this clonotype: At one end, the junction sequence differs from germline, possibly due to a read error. Written as DNA, the CDR3 is TGTGCCAGCAGCCTTGAAGCGGGGTGGAACTCTGAAGCTTTCTTT. It translates to CASSLEAGWNSEAFF. The chain is built from TRBV14 and TRBJ1-1; D not certain. The CDR3 has 15 residues. Germline CDR1 reads SGHDN; CDR2 reads FVKESK.

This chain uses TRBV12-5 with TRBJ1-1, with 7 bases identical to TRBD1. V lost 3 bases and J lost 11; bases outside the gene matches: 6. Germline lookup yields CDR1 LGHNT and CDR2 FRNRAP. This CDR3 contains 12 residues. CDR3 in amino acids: CASGFGQVEAFF. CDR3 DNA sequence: TGTGCTAGTGGTTTCGGACAGGTGGAGGCTTTCTTT. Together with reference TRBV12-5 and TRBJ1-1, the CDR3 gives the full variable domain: DARVTQTPRHKVTEMGQEVTMRCQPILGHNTVFWYRQTMMQGLELLAYFRNRAPLDDSGMPKDRFSAEMPDATLATLKIQPSEPRDSAVYFCASGFGQVEAFFGQGTRLTVV.